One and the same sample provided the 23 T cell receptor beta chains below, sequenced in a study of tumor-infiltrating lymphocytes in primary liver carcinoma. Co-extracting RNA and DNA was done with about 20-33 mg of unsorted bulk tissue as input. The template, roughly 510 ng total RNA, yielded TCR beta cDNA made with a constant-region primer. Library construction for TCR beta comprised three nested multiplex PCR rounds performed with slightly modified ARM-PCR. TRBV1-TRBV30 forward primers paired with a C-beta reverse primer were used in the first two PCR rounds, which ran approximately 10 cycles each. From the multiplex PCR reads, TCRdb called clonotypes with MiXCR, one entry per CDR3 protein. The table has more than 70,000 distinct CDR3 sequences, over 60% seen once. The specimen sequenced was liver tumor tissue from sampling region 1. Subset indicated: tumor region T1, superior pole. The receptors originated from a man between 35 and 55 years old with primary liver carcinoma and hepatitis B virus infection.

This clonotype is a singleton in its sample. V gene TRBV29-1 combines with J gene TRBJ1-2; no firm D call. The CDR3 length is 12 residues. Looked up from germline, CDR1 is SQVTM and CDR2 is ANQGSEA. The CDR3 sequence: CNVVSARLGYTF. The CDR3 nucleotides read TGCAACGTCGTGTCGGCGAGATTGGGCTACACCTTC.

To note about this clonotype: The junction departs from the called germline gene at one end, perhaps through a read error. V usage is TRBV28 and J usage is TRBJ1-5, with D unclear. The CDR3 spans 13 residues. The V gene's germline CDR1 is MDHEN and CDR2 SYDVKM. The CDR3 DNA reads TGTGCCAGCAGTGGCCGGCGAGATCAGCCCCATCATTTT. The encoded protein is CASSGRRDQPHHF.

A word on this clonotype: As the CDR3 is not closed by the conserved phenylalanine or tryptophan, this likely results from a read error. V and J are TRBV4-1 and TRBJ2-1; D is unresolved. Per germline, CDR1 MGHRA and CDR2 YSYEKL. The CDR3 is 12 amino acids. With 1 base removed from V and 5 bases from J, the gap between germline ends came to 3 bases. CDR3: CASSQGNNEQFS. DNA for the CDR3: TGCGCCAGCAGCCAAGGAAACAATGAGCAGTTCTCC.

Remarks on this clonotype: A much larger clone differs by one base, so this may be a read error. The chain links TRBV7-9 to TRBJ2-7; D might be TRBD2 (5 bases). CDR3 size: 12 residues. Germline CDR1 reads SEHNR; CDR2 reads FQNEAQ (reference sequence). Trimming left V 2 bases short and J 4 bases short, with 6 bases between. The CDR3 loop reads CASSLRGYEQYF. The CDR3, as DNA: TGTGCCAGCAGCTTACGGGGTTACGAGCAGTACTTC.

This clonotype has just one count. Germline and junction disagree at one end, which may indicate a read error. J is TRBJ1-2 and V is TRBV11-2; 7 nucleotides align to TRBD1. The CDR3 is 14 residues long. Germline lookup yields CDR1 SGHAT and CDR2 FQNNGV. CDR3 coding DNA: TGTGTCAGCAGCCATGCCGACAGGGACTATGGCTACACCTTC. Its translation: CVSSHADRDYGYTF.

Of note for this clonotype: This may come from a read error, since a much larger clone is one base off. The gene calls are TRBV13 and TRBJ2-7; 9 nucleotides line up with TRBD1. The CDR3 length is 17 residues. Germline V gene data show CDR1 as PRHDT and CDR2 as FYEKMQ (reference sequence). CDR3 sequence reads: CVSSSPTGGQGSYEQYF. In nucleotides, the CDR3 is TGTGTCAGCAGCTCGCCTACAGGGGGCCAAGGCTCCTACGAGCAGTACTTC.

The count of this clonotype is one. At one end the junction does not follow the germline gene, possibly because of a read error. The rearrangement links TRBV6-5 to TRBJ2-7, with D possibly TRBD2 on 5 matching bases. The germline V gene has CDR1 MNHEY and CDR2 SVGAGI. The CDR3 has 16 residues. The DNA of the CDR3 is TGTGCCAGTAGTATCACCCTGGACTTTGGTTCCTCCGAGCAGTACTTC. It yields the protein CASSITLDFGSSEQYF.

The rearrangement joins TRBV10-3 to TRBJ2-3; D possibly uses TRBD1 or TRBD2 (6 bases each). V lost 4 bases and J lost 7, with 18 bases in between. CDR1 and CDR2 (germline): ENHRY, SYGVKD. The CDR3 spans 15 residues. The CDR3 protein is CAISAETRGIYTQYF. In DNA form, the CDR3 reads TGTGCCATCAGTGCTGAGACTAGGGGGATCTATACGCAGTATTTT.

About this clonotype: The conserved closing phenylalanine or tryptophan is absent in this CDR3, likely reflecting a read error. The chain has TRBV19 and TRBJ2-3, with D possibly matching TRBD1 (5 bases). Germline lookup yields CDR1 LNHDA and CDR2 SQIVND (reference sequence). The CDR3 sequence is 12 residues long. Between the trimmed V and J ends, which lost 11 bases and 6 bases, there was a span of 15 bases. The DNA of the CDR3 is TGTGCCTGTCGACAGTCCGGGGATACGCAGTATGTT. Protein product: CACRQSGDTQYV.

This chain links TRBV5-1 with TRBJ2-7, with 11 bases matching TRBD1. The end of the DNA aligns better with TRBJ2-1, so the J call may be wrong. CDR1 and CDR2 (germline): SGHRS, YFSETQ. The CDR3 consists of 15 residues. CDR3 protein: CASSSGQGAAYEQFF. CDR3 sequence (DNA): TGCGCCAGCAGCTCAGGACAGGGGGCAGCCTACGAGCAGTTCTTC.

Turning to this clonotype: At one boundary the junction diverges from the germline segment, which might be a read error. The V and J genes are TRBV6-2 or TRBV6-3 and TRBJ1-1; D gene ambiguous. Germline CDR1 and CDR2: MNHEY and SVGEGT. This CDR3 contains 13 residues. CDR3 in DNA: TGTGCCAGCAGGCCGGAATTGAACATTGAAGCTTTCTTT. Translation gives CASRPELNIEAFF.

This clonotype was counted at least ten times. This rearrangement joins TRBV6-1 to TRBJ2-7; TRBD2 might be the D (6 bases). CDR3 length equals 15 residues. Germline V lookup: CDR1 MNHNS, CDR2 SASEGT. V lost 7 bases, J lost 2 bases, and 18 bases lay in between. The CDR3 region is CASTRGLALPYEQYF. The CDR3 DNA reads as TGTGCCAGCACTCGAGGGCTAGCGCTTCCCTACGAGCAGTACTTC.

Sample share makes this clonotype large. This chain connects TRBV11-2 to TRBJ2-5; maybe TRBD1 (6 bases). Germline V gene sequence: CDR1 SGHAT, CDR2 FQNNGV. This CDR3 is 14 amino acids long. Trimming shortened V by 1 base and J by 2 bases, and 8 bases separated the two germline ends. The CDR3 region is CASSLGTAQETQYF. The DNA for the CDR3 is TGTGCCAGCAGCTTAGGGACAGCGCAAGAGACCCAGTACTTC. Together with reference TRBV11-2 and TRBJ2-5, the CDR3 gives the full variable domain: EAGVAQSPRYKIIEKRQSVAFWCNPISGHATLYWYQQILGQGPKLLIQFQNNGVVDDSQLPKDRFSAERLKGVDSTLKIQPAKLEDSAVYLCASSLGTAQETQYFGPGTRLLVL.

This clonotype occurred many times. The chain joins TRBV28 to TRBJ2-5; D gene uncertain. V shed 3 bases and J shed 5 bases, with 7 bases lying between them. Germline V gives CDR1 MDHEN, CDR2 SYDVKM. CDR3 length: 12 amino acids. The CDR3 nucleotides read TGTGCCAGCAGTTTTAGAGCGGAGACCCAGTACTTC. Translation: CASSFRAETQYF.

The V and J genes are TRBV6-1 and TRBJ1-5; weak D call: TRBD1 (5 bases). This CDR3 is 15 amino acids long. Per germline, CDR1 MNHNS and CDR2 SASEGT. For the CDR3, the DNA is TGTTCTACCCTCTCTCAGGGAGGCAGCAATCAGCCCCAGCATTTT. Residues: CSTLSQGGSNQPQHF.

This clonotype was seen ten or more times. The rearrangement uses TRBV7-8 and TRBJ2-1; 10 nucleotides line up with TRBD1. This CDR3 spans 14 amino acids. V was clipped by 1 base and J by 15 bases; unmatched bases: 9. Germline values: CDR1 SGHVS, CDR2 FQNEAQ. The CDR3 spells CASSLVRDRGYGFF. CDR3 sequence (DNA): TGTGCCAGCAGCTTAGTTAGGGACAGGGGATACGGGTTCTTC.

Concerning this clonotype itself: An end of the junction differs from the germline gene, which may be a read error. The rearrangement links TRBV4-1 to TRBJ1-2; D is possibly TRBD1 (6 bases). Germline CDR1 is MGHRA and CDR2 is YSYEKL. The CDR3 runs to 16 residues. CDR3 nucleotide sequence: TGCGCCAGCAACCAAGAAGATTCAGGGGAAATAGATGGTTACACCTTC. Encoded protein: CASNQEDSGEIDGYTF.

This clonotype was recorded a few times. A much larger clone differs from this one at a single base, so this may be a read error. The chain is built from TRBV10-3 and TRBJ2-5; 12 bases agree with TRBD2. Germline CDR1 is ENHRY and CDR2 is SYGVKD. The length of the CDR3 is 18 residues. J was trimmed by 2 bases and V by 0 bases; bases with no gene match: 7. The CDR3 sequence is CAISESSSGREWQETQYF. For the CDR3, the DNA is TGTGCCATCAGTGAGTCCTCTAGCGGGAGGGAATGGCAAGAGACCCAGTACTTC.

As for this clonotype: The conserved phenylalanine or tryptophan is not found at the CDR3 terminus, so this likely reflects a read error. The DNA for the CDR3 is TGTACCAGCAGTGAGGCAGGGACCTATCAGCCCCAGCATTCT. Its protein is CTSSEAGTYQPQHS. The V and J genes are TRBV2 and TRBJ1-5; TRBD1 might be the D (5 bases). The germline V gene has CDR1 SNHLY and CDR2 FYNNEI. The CDR3 has 14 residues.

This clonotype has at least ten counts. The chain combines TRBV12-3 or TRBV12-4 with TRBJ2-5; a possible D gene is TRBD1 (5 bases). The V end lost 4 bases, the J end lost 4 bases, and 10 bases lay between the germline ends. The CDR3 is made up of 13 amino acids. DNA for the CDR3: TGTGCCAGCAGTTGGGGCCTTAGAGAGACCCAGTACTTC. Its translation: CASSWGLRETQYF.

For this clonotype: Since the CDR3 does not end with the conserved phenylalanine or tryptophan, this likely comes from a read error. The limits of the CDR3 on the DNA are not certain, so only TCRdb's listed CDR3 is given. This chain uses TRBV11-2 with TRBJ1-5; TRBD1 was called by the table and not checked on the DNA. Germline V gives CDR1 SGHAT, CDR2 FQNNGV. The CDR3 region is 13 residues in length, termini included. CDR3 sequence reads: CVSSLGGVQPQHI.

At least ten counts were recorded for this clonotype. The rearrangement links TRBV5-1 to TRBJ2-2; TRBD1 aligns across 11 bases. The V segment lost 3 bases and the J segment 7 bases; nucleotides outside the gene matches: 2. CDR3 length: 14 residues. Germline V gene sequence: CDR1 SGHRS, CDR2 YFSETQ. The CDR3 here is CASSWGQGVGELFF. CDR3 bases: TGCGCCAGCAGCTGGGGACAGGGGGTCGGGGAGCTGTTTTTT.

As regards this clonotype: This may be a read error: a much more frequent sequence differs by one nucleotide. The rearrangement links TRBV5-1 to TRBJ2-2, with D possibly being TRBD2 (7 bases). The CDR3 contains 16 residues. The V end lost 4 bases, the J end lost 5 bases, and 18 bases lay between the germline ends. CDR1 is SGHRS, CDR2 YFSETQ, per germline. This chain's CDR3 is CASSHKPGGSTGELFF. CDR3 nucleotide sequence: TGCGCCAGCAGCCACAAACCGGGGGGCTCTACCGGGGAGCTGTTTTTT.